These 7 T cell receptor beta chains were all obtained from the same sample, sequenced in a study of shared clonotypes between healthy human individuals. Generated by immunoSEQ multiplex PCR, the TCRdb table keeps only in-frame clones and is missing some. This table holds roughly 2.2 million clones, roughly 93% found once. The sample consisted of naive CD4+ T cells from PBMCs. The subset denotes: CD45RA+ positively selected. The receptor source for this set is a man aged 18 to 29 in good health. Some clones in this sample may be carry-over from other donors' samples.

V and J are TRBV7-6 and TRBJ2-7; TRBD1 might be the D (6 bases). The CDR3 runs 14 residues. V was trimmed by 9 bases and J by 3 bases, leaving 18 bases between them. The germline gives CDR1 SGHVS, CDR2 FNYEAQ. CDR3 bases: TGTGCCAGAACCACAACGGGACACCGCTACGAGCAGTACTTC. It is translated as CARTTTGHRYEQYF.

For this clone: A read error may explain this, as a much larger clone is one base away. The chain couples TRBV2 to TRBJ2-3; D not resolved. The germline V gene has CDR1 SNHLY and CDR2 FYNNEI. The V and J ends lost 8 bases and 2 bases respectively, with 8 bases between them. The CDR3 runs 12 residues. The CDR3 loop is CASSRDTDTQYF. CDR3 nucleotides: TGTGCCAGCTCACGAGACACAGATACGCAGTATTTT.

The CDR3 sequence is CASSLRQGLFEQYF. The CDR3 nucleotides are TGTGCCAGCAGTCTCCGACAGGGGTTGTTCGAGCAGTACTTC. V usage is TRBV6-1 and J usage is TRBJ2-7; 8 nucleotides align to TRBD1. This CDR3 comprises 14 residues. Per germline, CDR1 MNHNS and CDR2 SASEGT. Trimming at V came to 5 bases and at J to 6 bases, leaving 9 bases not matched to a gene.

The chain employs TRBV7-9 and TRBJ2-7; D is perhaps TRBD2 (5 bases). V was cut by 2 bases and J by 0 bases, with 17 bases left in between. The CDR3 totals 17 residues. CDR1 is SEHNR, CDR2 FQNEAQ, per germline (reference sequence). In DNA form, the CDR3 reads TGTGCCAGCAGCTTAATTGGTGGGAGTGCGCCCTCCTACGAGCAGTACTTC. This codes for CASSLIGGSAPSYEQYF.

Concerning this clone: Other DNA sequences from this sample encode an identical CDR3 as well. CDR3 amino acids: CASSEGGRNQPQHF. The CDR3 bases are TGTGCCAGCAGTGAAGGGGGGAGGAATCAGCCCCAGCATTTT. The V and J genes are TRBV6-1 and TRBJ1-5; possibly TRBD1 for D (5 bases). Germline V gene lookup returns CDR1 MNHNS and CDR2 SASEGT. V was shortened by 1 base and J by 4 bases, with 8 bases between the two germline ends. CDR3 length: 14 residues.

The chain carries TRBV11-3 and TRBJ2-1; TRBD2 agrees at 14 bases. J lost 8 bases, V lost 5 bases, and 8 bases had no gene match. The CDR3 covers 16 residues. CDR1 is SGHNT and CDR2 is YENEEA in the germline V gene. CDR3 amino acids: CASSQGLAGALDEQFF. CDR3 DNA sequence: TGTGCCAGCAGCCAGGGACTAGCGGGAGCCCTGGATGAGCAGTTCTTC.

The rearrangement joins TRBV30 to TRBJ2-7, with D perhaps TRBD1 (6 bases). CDR3 length: 13 amino acids. V was cut by 4 bases and J by 3 bases, with 13 bases left in between. Germline CDR1 GTSNPN, CDR2 SVGIG (reference sequence). The CDR3 region has the DNA TGTGCCTGGAACAAGGACAGAGGCTACGAGCAGTACTTC. Encoded protein: CAWNKDRGYEQYF.